Shown below are 16 T cell receptor beta chains from a single sample sequenced in a study of identifying expanded T cells in peripheral blood. Profiled with immunoSEQ multiplex PCR; TCRdb holds only in-frame clones, not every one. The table lists tens of thousands of clones, roughly 88% of them singletons, with less than 6% in the top ten. Source material: blood. The receptors were gathered from a person between 18 and 75 years old in good health.

This sequence joins TRBV7-3 and TRBJ1-3, with D uncertain. V shed 0 bases and J shed 0 bases, with 9 bases lying between them. CDR1 is SGHTA, CDR2 FQGTGA, per germline. CDR3 length equals 16 residues. The CDR3 DNA reads as TGTGCCAGCAGCTTAACAGGCGGGAACTCTGGAAACACCATATATTTT. Protein product: CASSLTGGNSGNTIYF.

The chain is built from TRBV2 and TRBJ1-2; D ambiguous. The germline gives CDR1 SNHLY, CDR2 FYNNEI. The CDR3 length is 14 residues. Trimming took 1 base from V and 5 from J, leaving 11 bases between them. Here the CDR3 reads CASSEVQGGYGYTF. The CDR3, as DNA: TGTGCCAGCAGTGAAGTCCAAGGAGGGTATGGCTACACCTTC.

The rearrangement uses TRBV6-1 and TRBJ2-6; D remains unclear. Trimming left V 3 bases short and J 2 bases short, with 11 bases between. Germline assignment: CDR1 MNHNS and CDR2 SASEGT. The CDR3 length is 16 residues. CDR3 in DNA: TGTGCCAGCAGTGAGGTCTGGGGTCCTGGGGCCAACGTCCTGACTTTC. Translated: CASSEVWGPGANVLTF.

The chain has TRBV30 and TRBJ1-1; D may be TRBD1 (6 bases). The CDR3 consists of 13 residues. CDR1 is GTSNPN and CDR2 is SVGIG in the germline V gene (reference sequence). The V end was cut by 0 bases, the J end by 5 bases, with 10 bases between. CDR3 loop: CAWSVRGGTEAFF. The DNA of the CDR3 is TGTGCCTGGAGTGTACGAGGGGGGACTGAAGCTTTCTTT.

The chain employs TRBV5-1 and TRBJ2-4, with a weak D call TRBD2 (5 bases). This CDR3 spans 15 amino acids. Trimming removed 5 bases from V and 0 bases from J, with 12 bases in between. Germline V gene lookup returns CDR1 SGHRS and CDR2 YFSETQ. This CDR3 is CASSTGTLAKNIQYF. CDR3 DNA: TGCGCCAGCAGTACGGGAACCTTAGCCAAAAACATTCAGTACTTC.

V usage is TRBV4-1 and J usage is TRBJ1-5, with D possibly TRBD1 on 5 matching bases. CDR1 and CDR2 from the germline V gene are MGHRA and YSYEKL. CDR3 length: 18 amino acids. V dropped 1 base and J dropped 0 bases, with 16 bases sitting between them. CDR3 DNA sequence: TGCGCCAGCAGCCAAGGGGGACCGATACTCAATAGCAATCAGCCCCAGCATTTT. Translating gives CASSQGGPILNSNQPQHF.

In its sample, this clone was seen once. V and J are TRBV29-1 and TRBJ2-7; 7 nucleotides match TRBD1. Germline values: CDR1 SQVTM, CDR2 ANQGSEA. After removal of 4 bases from V and 3 bases from J, the junction contained 3 bases not matched to a gene. The CDR3 totals 12 residues. The DNA for the CDR3 is TGCAGCGTTGCCCGACAGGGCTACGAGCAGTACTTC. It is translated as CSVARQGYEQYF.

This chain connects TRBV9 to TRBJ2-3; 7 nucleotides line up with TRBD2. CDR1 is SGDLS, CDR2 YYNGEE, per germline. V was pared by 1 base and J by 2 bases, with 1 base of the junction left unmatched. The CDR3 covers 14 residues. The CDR3, as DNA: TGTGCCAGCAGCGTACGGGGGGACACAGATACGCAGTATTTT. Its protein product is CASSVRGDTDTQYF.

This chain joins TRBV19 and TRBJ2-1; no definite D call. This CDR3 is 12 amino acids long. Germline CDR1 and CDR2: LNHDA and SQIVND (reference sequence). V lost 3 bases and J 9 bases, leaving 9 bases between the germline ends. The CDR3 DNA reads as TGTGCCAGTAGTATCACCGCTGGTGAGCAGTTCTTC. Translated, it gives CASSITAGEQFF. Full variable domain (missing parts from reference TRBV19 and TRBJ2-1): DGGITQSPKYLFRKEGQNVTLSCEQNLNHDAMYWYRQDPGQGLRLIYYSQIVNDFQKGDIAEGYSVSREKKESFPLTVTSAQKNPTAFYLCASSITAGEQFFGPGTRLTVL.

The chain uses TRBV11-3 and TRBJ2-7; D may be TRBD1 (6 bases). The CDR3 sequence is 13 residues long. V lost 3 bases, J lost 6 bases, and 12 bases lay in between. Germline assignment: CDR1 SGHNT and CDR2 YENEEA. As DNA, the CDR3 is TGTGCCAGCAGCTTCTTGGGACAACCCGAGCAGTACTTC. Translating gives CASSFLGQPEQYF.

The chain couples TRBV4-1 to TRBJ2-2, with 14 bases identical to TRBD2. The germline CDR1 and CDR2 sequences are MGHRA and YSYEKL. Trimming took 5 bases from V and 0 from J; bases not matched to a gene: 2. The CDR3 spans 17 residues. CDR3 nucleotide sequence: TGCGCCAGCAGCAAGGGACTAGCGGGGGCGAACACCGGGGAGCTGTTTTTT. It specifies CASSKGLAGANTGELFF.

The chain recombines TRBV6-1 with TRBJ2-1, with D hard to call. CDR1 and CDR2 from the germline V gene are MNHNS and SASEGT. The CDR3 totals 16 residues. V lost 2 bases and J lost 2, with 13 bases in between. The CDR3 is CASSERPVGAYNEQFF. CDR3 coding DNA: TGTGCCAGCAGTGAAAGGCCCGTTGGAGCCTACAATGAGCAGTTCTTC.

The V call is TRBV7-9, the J call TRBJ2-3; D not resolved. Per germline, CDR1 SEHNR and CDR2 FQNEAQ (reference sequence). The CDR3 runs 12 residues. The V and J ends lost 4 bases and 2 bases respectively, with 4 bases between them. CDR3 sequence: CASSSTTDTQYF. The DNA of the CDR3 is TGTGCCAGCAGCTCCACCACAGATACGCAGTATTTT.

The V gene is TRBV6-1, the J gene TRBJ2-3; the D call may be TRBD1 or TRBD2 (5 bases each). The CDR3 sequence is 17 residues long. The V gene's germline CDR1 is MNHNS and CDR2 SASEGT. V gave up 2 bases and J gave up 6 bases, with 21 bases separating them. CDR3 amino acids: CASSERGAVITFDTQYF. In nucleotides, the CDR3 is TGTGCCAGCAGTGAACGAGGGGCGGTGATAACTTTCGATACGCAGTATTTT.

V usage is TRBV7-2 and J usage is TRBJ1-4; TRBD1 is a possible D gene (5 bases). This CDR3 is 14 amino acids long. Germline lookup yields CDR1 SGHTA and CDR2 FQGNSA. V lost 1 base and J 10 bases, leaving 13 bases between the germline ends. The CDR3 loop reads CASSLVSQGGKLFF. The CDR3 bases are TGTGCCAGCAGCTTAGTTTCCCAGGGAGGAAAACTGTTTTTT.

The chain joins TRBV27 to TRBJ2-7; D gene unclear. The CDR3 contains 14 residues. V lost 2 bases and J 1 base, leaving 9 bases between the germline ends. Looked up from germline, CDR1 is MNHEY and CDR2 is SMNVEV (reference sequence). As DNA, the CDR3 is TGTGCCAGCAGTTTACAGCGCTTTTCCTACGAGCAGTACTTC. Amino acids: CASSLQRFSYEQYF.